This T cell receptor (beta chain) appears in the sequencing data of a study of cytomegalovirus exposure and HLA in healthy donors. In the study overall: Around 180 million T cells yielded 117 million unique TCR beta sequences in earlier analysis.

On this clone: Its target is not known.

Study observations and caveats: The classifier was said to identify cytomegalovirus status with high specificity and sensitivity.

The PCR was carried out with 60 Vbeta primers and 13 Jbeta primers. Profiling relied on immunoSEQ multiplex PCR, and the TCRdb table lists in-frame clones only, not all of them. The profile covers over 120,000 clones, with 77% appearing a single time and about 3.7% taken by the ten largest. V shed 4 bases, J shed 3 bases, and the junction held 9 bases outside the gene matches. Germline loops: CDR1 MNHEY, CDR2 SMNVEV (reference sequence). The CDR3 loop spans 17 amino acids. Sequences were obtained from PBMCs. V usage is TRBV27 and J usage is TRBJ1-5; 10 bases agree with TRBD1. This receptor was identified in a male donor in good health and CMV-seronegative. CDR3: CASSSVGTGAYNQPQHF. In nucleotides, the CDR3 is TGTGCCAGCAGTTCAGTCGGGACAGGGGCCTACAATCAGCCCCAGCATTTT.